This T cell receptor (beta chain) appears in the sequencing data of a study of blood T cell repertoires in COVID-19. Repertoires were generated with immunoSEQ multiplex PCR, while TCRdb's copy carries only in-frame clones and drops some. The table includes 50,000 to 65,000 clones, 72% detected once. CDR1 and CDR2 (germline): SGHNT, YYREEE (reference sequence). Between the trimmed V and J ends, which lost 2 bases and 6 bases, there was a span of 11 bases. The CDR3 loop spans 14 amino acids. The sequence came from an older woman who had been exposed to COVID-19. Sequencing used PBMCs or T cells enriched from blood (not recorded which). The chain uses TRBV5-4 and TRBJ2-2; maybe TRBD2 (5 bases). CDR3 nucleotides: TGTGCCAGCAGCTTCCCACTAGACTCCGGGGAGCTGTTTTTT. It encodes CASSFPLDSGELFF. The full variable domain, rest sourced from reference TRBV5-4 and TRBJ2-2, is ETGVTQSPTHLIKTRGQQVTLRCSSQSGHNTVSWYQQALGQGPQFIFQYYREEENGRGNFPPRFSGLQFPNYSSELNVNALELDDSALYLCASSFPLDSGELFFGEGSRLTVL.